The clone carrying this T cell receptor beta chain was observed many times. As yet, its antigen is unknown. The data belong to a study of blood T cells in healthy people across ages. Study-wide results and limits: Age advanced and TCR beta diversity per million T cells fell, roughly linearly. When set beside aged donors, long-lived donors presented more naive CD4+ cells and higher diversity.

It was with a sample-barcoded 5' primer and a J-beta primer mix that a second PCR of roughly 6 to 11 cycles was run. A single record per CDR3 protein comes from TCRdb applying MiXCR to the 5' RACE reads. Of roughly 680,000 distinct CDR3 sequences in the sample, around 50% were seen once. The study drew donors from healthy Caucasian individuals in Russia aged about 6 to 90. The TCR originated in an elderly woman in good health. Source material: blood.

CDR3 coding DNA: TGTGCCAGCAGCGTAGGCCTAGCGGGACCCACTACCACAGATACGCAGTATTTT. It encodes CASSVGLAGPTTTDTQYF. J is TRBJ2-3 and V is TRBV9; TRBD2 matches 9 bases. The CDR3 covers 18 residues. Germline assignment: CDR1 SGDLS and CDR2 YYNGEE. J was trimmed by 2 bases and V by 0 bases; bases with no gene match: 10.